This T cell receptor beta chain was captured in a study of beta chain features in type 1 diabetes. Reverse transcription of all isolated RNA meant that expressed TCRB transcripts were sequenced. TCRdb keeps only in-frame clones here, not all; method: immunoSEQ multiplex PCR. The sample lists 200,000 to 300,000 clones, 13% to 15% occurring once. The CDR3 totals 15 residues. Germline lookup yields CDR1 SGHRS and CDR2 YFSETQ. V shed 4 bases and J 1 base; nucleotides not matched to a gene: 4. The V call is TRBV5-1, the J call TRBJ1-3; 8 positions agree with TRBD1. This TCR was recovered from a woman aged 40 to 50 in good health. The sample consisted of naive CD4+ T cells from blood. The CDR3 sequence is CASSTRTGSGNTIYF. Written as DNA, the CDR3 is TGCGCCAGCAGCACTCGGACAGGGTCTGGAAACACCATATATTTT.